These 3 T cell receptor beta chains came from one sample sequenced in a study of T cells in Graves' hyperthyroidism and ophthalmopathy. RNA transcripts yielded amplified TCR beta CDR3 regions. HTBI primers were employed in a first-round RT-PCR of the TCR CDR3. TCRdb re-derived calls from the multiplex PCR reads in MiXCR, one entry per CDR3 protein. The repertoire includes 250,000 to 300,000 distinct CDR3 sequences, approximately 13% of them detected once, and roughly 8.2% sits in the top ten. What was sequenced was blood. Every receptor here comes from a woman in her 40s with Graves' hyperthyroidism.

This clonotype occurred many times. This chain joins TRBV20-1 and TRBJ1-5; TRBD1 aligns across 7 bases. V shed 7 bases, J shed 1 base, and the junction held 7 bases outside the gene matches. This CDR3 is built from 14 residues. The germline V gene has CDR1 DFQATT and CDR2 SNEGSKA (reference sequence). In DNA form, the CDR3 reads TGCAGTGTTCCGACAGGGAGGAGCAATCAGCCCCAGCATTTT. The encoded protein is CSVPTGRSNQPQHF.

This clonotype has more than one count but fewer than ten. This sequence joins TRBV19 and TRBJ2-3; D uncertain. The germline CDR1 and CDR2 sequences are LNHDA and SQIVND (reference sequence). The ends were cut back, 3 bases at V and 2 bases at J, with 9 bases in the middle. The CDR3 spans 14 residues. The CDR3, as DNA: TGTGCCAGTAGTATGGGCAAGATCACAGATACGCAGTATTTT. It is translated as CASSMGKITDTQYF.

V gene TRBV19 combines with J gene TRBJ1-5; D is undetermined. Germline V gene data show CDR1 as LNHDA and CDR2 as SQIVND (reference sequence). The ends were cut back, 7 bases at V and 3 bases at J, with 10 bases in the middle. The CDR3 length is 13 residues. The CDR3 region is CASTQEYNQPQHF. The DNA for the CDR3 is TGTGCCAGTACTCAGGAGTACAATCAGCCCCAGCATTTT.